This T cell receptor beta chain was identified in a study of blood T cell repertoires in COVID-19. Study details: COVID-19 samples from acute and convalescent phases originated in the United States, Italy and Spain.

Authors' methods: Reference gene primer amplification gave estimated nucleated cell counts. Assay: immunoSEQ multiplex PCR; the TCRdb copy retains only in-frame clones and omits some. Clone size and V and J calls were adopted from that table, with D and trimming inferred from the DNA. This table holds approximately 260,000 clones, 70% to 85% found once. This clone was seen only a few times. The CDR3 is 15 residues long. Germline CDR1 reads MGHRA; CDR2 reads YSYEKL. Trimming left V 3 bases short and J 1 base short, with 12 bases between. V and J are TRBV4-1 and TRBJ1-1, with TRBD1 as a possible D gene (6 bases). The sequencing sample was made of peripheral blood. The sequence derives from a woman of 80 years or more with active or convalescent COVID-19. The DNA of the CDR3 is TGCGCCAGCAGCCAGAGTCTACAGGGGAACACTGAAGCTTTCTTT. Amino acids: CASSQSLQGNTEAFF.